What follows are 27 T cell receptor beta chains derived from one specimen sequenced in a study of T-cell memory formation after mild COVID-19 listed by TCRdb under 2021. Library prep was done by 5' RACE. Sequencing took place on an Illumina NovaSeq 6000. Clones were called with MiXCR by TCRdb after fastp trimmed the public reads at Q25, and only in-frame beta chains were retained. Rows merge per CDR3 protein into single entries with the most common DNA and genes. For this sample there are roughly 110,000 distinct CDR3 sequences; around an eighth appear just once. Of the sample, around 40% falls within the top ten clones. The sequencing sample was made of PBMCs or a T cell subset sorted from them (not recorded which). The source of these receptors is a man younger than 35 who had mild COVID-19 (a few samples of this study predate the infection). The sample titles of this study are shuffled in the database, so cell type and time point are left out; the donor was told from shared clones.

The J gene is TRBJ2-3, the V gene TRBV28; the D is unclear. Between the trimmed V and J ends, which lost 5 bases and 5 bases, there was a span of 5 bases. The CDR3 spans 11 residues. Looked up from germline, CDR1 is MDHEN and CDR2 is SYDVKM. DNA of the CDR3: TGTGCCAGCAGTACTTTAGATACGCAGTATTTT. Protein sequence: CASSTLDTQYF.

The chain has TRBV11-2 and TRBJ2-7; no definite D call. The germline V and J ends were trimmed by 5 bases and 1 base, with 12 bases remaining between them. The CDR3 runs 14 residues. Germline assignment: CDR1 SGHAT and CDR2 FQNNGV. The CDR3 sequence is CASSHSLGSYEQYF. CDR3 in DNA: TGTGCCAGCAGCCATTCCCTAGGGTCCTACGAGCAGTACTTC.

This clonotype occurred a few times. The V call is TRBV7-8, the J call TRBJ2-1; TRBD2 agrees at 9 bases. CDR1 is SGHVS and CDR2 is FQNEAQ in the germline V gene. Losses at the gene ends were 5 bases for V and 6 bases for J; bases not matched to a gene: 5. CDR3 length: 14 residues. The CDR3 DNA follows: TGTGCCAGCAGCGGGGGCGGGGGGGGCAATGAGCAGTTCTTC. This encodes CASSGGGGGNEQFF.

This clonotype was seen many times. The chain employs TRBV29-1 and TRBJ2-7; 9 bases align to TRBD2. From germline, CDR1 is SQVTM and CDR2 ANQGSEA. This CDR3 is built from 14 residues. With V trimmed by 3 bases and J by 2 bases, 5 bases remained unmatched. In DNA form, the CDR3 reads TGCAGCGTTGATTTCGGCGGGGGGGCCTACGAGCAGTACTTC. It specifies CSVDFGGGAYEQYF.

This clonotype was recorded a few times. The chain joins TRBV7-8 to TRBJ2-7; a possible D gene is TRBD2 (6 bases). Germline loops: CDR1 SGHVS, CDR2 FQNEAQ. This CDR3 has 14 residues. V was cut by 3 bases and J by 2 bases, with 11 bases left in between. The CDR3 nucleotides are TGTGCCAGCAGCTTGACTAGTAATCCCTACGAGCAGTACTTC. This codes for CASSLTSNPYEQYF.

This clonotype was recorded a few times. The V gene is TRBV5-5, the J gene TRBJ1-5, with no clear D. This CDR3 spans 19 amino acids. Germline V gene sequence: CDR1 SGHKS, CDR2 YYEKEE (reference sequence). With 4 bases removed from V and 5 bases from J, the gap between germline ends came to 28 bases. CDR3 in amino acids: CASSPNPPQDVLMHQPQHF. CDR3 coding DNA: TGTGCCAGCAGCCCCAATCCGCCGCAGGATGTACTGATGCATCAGCCCCAGCATTTT.

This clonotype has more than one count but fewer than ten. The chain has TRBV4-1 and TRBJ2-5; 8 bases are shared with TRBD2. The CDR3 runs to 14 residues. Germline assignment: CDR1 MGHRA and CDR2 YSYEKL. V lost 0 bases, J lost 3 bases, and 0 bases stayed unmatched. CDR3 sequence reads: CASSQELAEETQYF. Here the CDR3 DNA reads TGCGCCAGCAGCCAAGAACTAGCGGAAGAGACCCAGTACTTC.

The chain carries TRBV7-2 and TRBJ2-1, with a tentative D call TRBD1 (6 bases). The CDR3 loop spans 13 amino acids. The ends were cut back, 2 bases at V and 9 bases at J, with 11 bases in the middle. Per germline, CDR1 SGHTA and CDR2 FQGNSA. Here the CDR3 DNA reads TGTGCCAGCAGCTTATGGTACAGGGCTGAGCAGTTCTTC. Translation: CASSLWYRAEQFF. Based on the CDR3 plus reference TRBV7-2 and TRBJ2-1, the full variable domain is GAGVSQSPSNKVTEKGKDVELRCDPISGHTALYWYRQSLGQGLEFLIYFQGNSAPDKSGLPSDRFSAERTGGSVSTLTIQRTQQEDSAVYLCASSLWYRAEQFFGPGTRLTVL.

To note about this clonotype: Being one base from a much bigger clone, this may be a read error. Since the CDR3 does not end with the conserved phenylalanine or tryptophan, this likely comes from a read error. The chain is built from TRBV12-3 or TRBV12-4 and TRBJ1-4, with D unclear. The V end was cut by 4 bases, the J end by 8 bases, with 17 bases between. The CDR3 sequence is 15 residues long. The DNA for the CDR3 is TGTGCCAGCAGTTCCCTTCACAGAAAGAGGGAAAAACTGTTTCTT. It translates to CASSSLHRKREKLFL.

CDR3 sequence (DNA): TGTGCCAGCAGCGGGCGGGGGACAGGGGAAATCGCAGATACGCAGTATTTT. This codes for CASSGRGTGEIADTQYF. This rearrangement joins TRBV9 to TRBJ2-3, with 10 bases identical to TRBD1. The CDR3 is made up of 17 amino acids. Trimming removed 3 bases from V and 4 bases from J; junction bases left unmatched: 11. The germline V gene has CDR1 SGDLS and CDR2 YYNGEE.

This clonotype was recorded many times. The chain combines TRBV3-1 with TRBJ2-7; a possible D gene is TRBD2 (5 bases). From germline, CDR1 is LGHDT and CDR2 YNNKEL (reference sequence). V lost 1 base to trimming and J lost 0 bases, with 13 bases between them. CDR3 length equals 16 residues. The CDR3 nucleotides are TGTGCCAGCAGCCAAGGACTATTTTCTAGCTCCTACGAGCAGTACGTC. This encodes CASSQGLFSSSYEQYV.

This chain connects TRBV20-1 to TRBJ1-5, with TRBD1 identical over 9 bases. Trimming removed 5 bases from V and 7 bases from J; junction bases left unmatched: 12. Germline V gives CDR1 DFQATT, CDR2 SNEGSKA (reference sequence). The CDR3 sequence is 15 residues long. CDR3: CSAGQGPPGGQPQHF. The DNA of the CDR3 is TGCAGTGCTGGACAGGGGCCCCCCGGGGGACAGCCCCAGCATTTT.

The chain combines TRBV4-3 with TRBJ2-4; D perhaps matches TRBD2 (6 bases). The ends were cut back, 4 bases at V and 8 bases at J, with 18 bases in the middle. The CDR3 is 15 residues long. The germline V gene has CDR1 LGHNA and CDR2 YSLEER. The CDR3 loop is CASSRLSGTEDIQYF. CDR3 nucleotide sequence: TGCGCCAGCAGCCGTCTTAGCGGAACCGAGGACATTCAGTACTTC.

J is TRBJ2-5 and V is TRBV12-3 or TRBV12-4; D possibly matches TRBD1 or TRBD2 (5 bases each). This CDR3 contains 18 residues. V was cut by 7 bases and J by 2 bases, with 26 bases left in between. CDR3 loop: CASTLGPSYGTGQETQYF. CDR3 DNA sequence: TGTGCCAGCACCCTGGGACCTAGCTACGGTACGGGGCAAGAGACCCAGTACTTC.

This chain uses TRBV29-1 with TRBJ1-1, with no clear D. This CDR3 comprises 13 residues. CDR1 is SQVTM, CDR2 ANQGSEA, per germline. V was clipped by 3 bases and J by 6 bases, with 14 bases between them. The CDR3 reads CSVEGPLGSEAFF. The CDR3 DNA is TGCAGCGTTGAGGGCCCCCTGGGCTCTGAAGCTTTCTTT.

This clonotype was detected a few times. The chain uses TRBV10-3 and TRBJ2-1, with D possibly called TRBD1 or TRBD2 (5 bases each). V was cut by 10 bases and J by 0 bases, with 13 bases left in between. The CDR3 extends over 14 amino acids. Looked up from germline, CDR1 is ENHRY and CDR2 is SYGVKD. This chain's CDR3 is CATSDTSSYNEQFF. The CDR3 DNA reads TGTGCCACGTCGGACACTAGCTCCTACAATGAGCAGTTCTTC.

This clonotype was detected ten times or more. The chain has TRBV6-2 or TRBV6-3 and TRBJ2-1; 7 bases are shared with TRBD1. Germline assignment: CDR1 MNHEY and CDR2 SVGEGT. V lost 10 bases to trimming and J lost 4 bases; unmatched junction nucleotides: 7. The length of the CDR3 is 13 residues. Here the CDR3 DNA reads TGTGCCATATCCGGGACAGAATACAATGAGCAGTTCTTC. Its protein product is CAISGTEYNEQFF.

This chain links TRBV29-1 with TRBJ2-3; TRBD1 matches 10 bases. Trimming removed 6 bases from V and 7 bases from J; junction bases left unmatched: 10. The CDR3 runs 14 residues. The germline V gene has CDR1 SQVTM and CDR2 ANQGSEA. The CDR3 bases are TGCAGCGTCACCGGGGACAGGGGCTTCTATACGCAGTATTTT. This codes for CSVTGDRGFYTQYF.

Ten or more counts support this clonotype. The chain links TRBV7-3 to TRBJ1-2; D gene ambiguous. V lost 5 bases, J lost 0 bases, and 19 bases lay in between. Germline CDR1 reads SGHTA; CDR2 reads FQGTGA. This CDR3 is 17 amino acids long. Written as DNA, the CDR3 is TGTGCCAGCAGCCCCCGGGTGCTACGGCTTACTAACTATGGCTACACCTTC. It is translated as CASSPRVLRLTNYGYTF.

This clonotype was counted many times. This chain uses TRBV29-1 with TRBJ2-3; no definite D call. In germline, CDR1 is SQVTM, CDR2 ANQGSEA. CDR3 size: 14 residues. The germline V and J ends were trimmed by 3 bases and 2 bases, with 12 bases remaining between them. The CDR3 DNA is TGCAGCGTTGATTTGAAGGAGAACACAGATACGCAGTATTTT. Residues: CSVDLKENTDTQYF.

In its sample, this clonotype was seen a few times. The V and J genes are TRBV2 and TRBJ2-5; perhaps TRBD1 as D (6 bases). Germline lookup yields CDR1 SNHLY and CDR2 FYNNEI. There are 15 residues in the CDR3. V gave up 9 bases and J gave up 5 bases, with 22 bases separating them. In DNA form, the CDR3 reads TGTGCCAGAAACTCCAAGGACAGCCCCAGGGAGACCCAGTACTTC. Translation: CARNSKDSPRETQYF. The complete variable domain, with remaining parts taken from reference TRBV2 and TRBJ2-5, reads EPEVTQTPSHQVTQMGQEVILRCVPISNHLYFYWYRQILGQKVEFLVSFYNNEISEKSEIFDDQFSVERPDGSNFTLKIRSTKLEDSAMYFCARNSKDSPRETQYFGPGTRLLVL.

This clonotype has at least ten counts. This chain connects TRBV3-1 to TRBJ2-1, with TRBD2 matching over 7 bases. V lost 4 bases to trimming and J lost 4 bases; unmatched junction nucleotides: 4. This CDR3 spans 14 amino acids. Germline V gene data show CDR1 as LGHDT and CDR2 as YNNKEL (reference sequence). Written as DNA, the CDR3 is TGTGCCAGCAGCCGAGGAGCGGGGTACAATGAGCAGTTCTTC. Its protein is CASSRGAGYNEQFF.

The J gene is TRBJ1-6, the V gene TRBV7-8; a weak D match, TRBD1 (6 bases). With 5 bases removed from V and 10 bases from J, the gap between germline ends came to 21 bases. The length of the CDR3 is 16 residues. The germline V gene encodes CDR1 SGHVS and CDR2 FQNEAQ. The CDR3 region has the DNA TGTGCCAGCAGCCCCCCCCGGCAGGGGAATCTATCACCCCTCCACTTT. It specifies CASSPPRQGNLSPLHF.

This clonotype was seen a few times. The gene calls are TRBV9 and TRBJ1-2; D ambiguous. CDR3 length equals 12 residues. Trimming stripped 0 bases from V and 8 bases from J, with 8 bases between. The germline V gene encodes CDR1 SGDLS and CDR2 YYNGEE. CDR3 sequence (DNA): TGTGCCAGCAGCGTAGGAGGGCGCGGCTACACCTTC. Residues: CASSVGGRGYTF.

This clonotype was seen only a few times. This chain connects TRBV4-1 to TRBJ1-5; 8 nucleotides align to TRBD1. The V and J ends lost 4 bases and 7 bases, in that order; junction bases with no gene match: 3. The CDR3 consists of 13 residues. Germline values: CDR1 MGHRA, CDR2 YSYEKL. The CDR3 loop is CASSRTGNQPQHF. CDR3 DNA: TGCGCCAGCAGCCGGACAGGGAACCAGCCCCAGCATTTT.

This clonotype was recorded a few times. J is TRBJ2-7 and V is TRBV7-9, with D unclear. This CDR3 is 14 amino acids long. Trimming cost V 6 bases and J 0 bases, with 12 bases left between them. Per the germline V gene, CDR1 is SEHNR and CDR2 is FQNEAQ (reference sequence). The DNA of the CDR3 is TGTGCCAGCAGTCCTCCCCACGGCTCCTACGAGCAGTACGTC. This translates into CASSPPHGSYEQYV.

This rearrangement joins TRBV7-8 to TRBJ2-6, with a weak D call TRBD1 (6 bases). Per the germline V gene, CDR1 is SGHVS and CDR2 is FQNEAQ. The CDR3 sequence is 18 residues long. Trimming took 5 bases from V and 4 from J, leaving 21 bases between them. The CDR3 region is CASSTPKDSAWGANVLTF. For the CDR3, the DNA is TGTGCCAGCAGCACCCCCAAGGACAGCGCTTGGGGGGCCAACGTCCTGACTTTC.